One and the same sample provided the 24 T cell receptor beta chains below, sequenced in a study of shared clonotypes between healthy human individuals. This table comes from immunoSEQ multiplex PCR, and its TCRdb copy is limited to in-frame clones, with some not included. The sample contains 2 million to 3 million clones, 80% to 95% of which appear only once. The sequencing sample was made of naive CD4+ T cells from PBMCs. Subset reported: CD45RA+ positively selected. These TCRs come from a man between 18 and 29 years old in good health. Some clones in this sample may be carry-over from other donors' samples.

V is TRBV30 and J is TRBJ2-1; 12 bases are a match to TRBD2. The junction had 4 bases not matched to a gene; V was cut back by 2 bases and J by 8 bases. This CDR3 is 14 amino acids long. Germline V gene lookup returns CDR1 GTSNPN and CDR2 SVGIG (reference sequence). The CDR3 region is CAWSLAGGQDEQFF. The CDR3 nucleotides read TGTGCCTGGAGTCTAGCGGGAGGGCAGGATGAGCAGTTCTTC.

The chain has TRBV5-1 and TRBJ1-1; D may be TRBD1 (6 bases). V shed 0 bases and J shed 4 bases, with 19 bases lying between them. Germline V gives CDR1 SGHRS, CDR2 YFSETQ. The CDR3 contains 17 residues. The CDR3 DNA sequence: TGCGCCAGCAGCTTGGTCGCGGTTTGGGGGCTCGGCACTGAAGCTTTCTTT. Translated: CASSLVAVWGLGTEAFF.

The chain employs TRBV6-1 and TRBJ1-2; 9 bases are a match to TRBD1. Germline V gene data show CDR1 as MNHNS and CDR2 as SASEGT. The CDR3 has 16 amino acids. With V trimmed by 4 bases and J by 2 bases, 8 bases remained unmatched. DNA for the CDR3: TGTGCCAGCAGTGGGGGACAGGGAGTGGCAAACTATGGCTACACCTTC. Translation gives CASSGGQGVANYGYTF.

V and J are TRBV4-2 and TRBJ1-3; D possibly corresponds to TRBD1 (6 bases). The CDR3 has 16 residues. CDR1 LGHNA and CDR2 YNFKEQ come from the germline V gene. V was pared by 0 bases and J by 2 bases, with 11 bases between. CDR3 protein: CASSQDLGATGNTIYF. DNA for the CDR3: TGTGCCAGCAGCCAAGATCTGGGGGCTACTGGAAACACCATATATTTT.

The chain combines TRBV28 with TRBJ2-5, with a weak D call TRBD1 (8 bases). V shed 4 bases and J shed 4 bases, with 16 bases lying between them. Germline V CDR1 and CDR2: MDHEN, SYDVKM. This CDR3 comprises 15 residues. This chain's CDR3 is CASSSGGGGRETQYF. Written as DNA, the CDR3 is TGTGCCAGCAGTTCAGGGGGCGGGGGAAGAGAGACCCAGTACTTC.

V is TRBV7-2 and J is TRBJ2-3; 7 nucleotides align to TRBD1. The germline V gene has CDR1 SGHTA and CDR2 FQGNSA. Losses at the gene ends were 3 bases for V and 1 base for J; bases not matched to a gene: 10. The CDR3 contains 17 residues. This CDR3 reads CASSFPQGIRGTDTQYF. CDR3 in DNA: TGTGCCAGCAGCTTCCCACAGGGGATTCGAGGCACAGATACGCAGTATTTT.

This clone was found once. The J gene is TRBJ1-2, the V gene TRBV11-2; D remains ambiguous. This CDR3 has 15 amino acids. Per the germline V gene, CDR1 is SGHAT and CDR2 is FQNNGV. Between the trimmed V and J ends, which lost 1 base and 0 bases, there was a span of 9 bases. CDR3 DNA: TGTGCCAGCAGCTTAGCCCAAAAAGCTAACTATGGCTACACCTTC. The encoded protein is CASSLAQKANYGYTF.

The chain links TRBV28 to TRBJ1-2; possible D gene TRBD1, 5 bases. CDR3 length equals 14 residues. V was cut by 2 bases and J by 8 bases, with 15 bases left in between. Germline V gives CDR1 MDHEN, CDR2 SYDVKM. CDR3 nucleotide sequence: TGTGCCAGCAGTTTAACAGCAGGGTTGGGCGGCTACACCTTC. It codes for CASSLTAGLGGYTF.

The chain uses TRBV5-8 and TRBJ2-7; D remains ambiguous. CDR3 size: 14 residues. Trimming pared 0 bases from V and 0 bases from J, leaving 7 bases between. Germline lookup yields CDR1 SGHTS and CDR2 YDEGEE. The CDR3: CASSLGRGSYEQYF. The CDR3 DNA reads as TGTGCCAGCAGCTTGGGACGCGGCTCCTACGAGCAGTACTTC.

CDR3 sequence reads: CASSIDSGRYQETQYF. CDR3 nucleotide sequence: TGTGCCAGTAGTATCGATAGCGGGAGGTACCAAGAGACCCAGTACTTC. This chain uses TRBV19 with TRBJ2-5, with 10 bases lining up with TRBD2. The trim removed 3 bases at V and 0 bases at J, leaving 4 bases unmatched. CDR1 LNHDA and CDR2 SQIVND come from the germline V gene (reference sequence). The CDR3 has 16 amino acids. Based on the CDR3 plus reference TRBV19 and TRBJ2-5, the full variable domain is DGGITQSPKYLFRKEGQNVTLSCEQNLNHDAMYWYRQDPGQGLRLIYYSQIVNDFQKGDIAEGYSVSREKKESFPLTVTSAQKNPTAFYLCASSIDSGRYQETQYFGPGTRLLVL.

The rearrangement uses TRBV10-3 and TRBJ2-3; D possibly uses TRBD1 or TRBD2 (6 bases each). CDR1 ENHRY and CDR2 SYGVKD come from the germline V gene. CDR3 length: 16 amino acids. V was clipped by 4 bases and J by 1 base, with 15 bases between them. In DNA form, the CDR3 reads TGTGCCATCAGTGTTTTGGCGGAGGGGGGCACAGATACGCAGTATTTT. The encoded protein is CAISVLAEGGTDTQYF.

On this clone itself: The sample carries other DNA sequences with the same CDR3. The V and J genes are TRBV20-1 and TRBJ1-2; maybe TRBD1 (5 bases). This CDR3 has 11 residues. Germline loops: CDR1 DFQATT, CDR2 SNEGSKA (reference sequence). With 8 bases removed from V and 4 bases from J, the gap between germline ends came to 11 bases. CDR3: CSWGGAYGYTF. CDR3 DNA sequence: TGCAGTTGGGGCGGCGCCTATGGCTACACCTTC.

The chain couples TRBV7-9 to TRBJ2-7; weak D call: TRBD1 (6 bases). Trimming left V 5 bases short and J 2 bases short, with 13 bases between. This CDR3 spans 14 amino acids. Looked up from germline, CDR1 is SEHNR and CDR2 is FQNEAQ (reference sequence). The CDR3 coding sequence is TGTGCCAGCAGCCGGAGACAGGCCGCCTACGAGCAGTACTTC. Translated: CASSRRQAAYEQYF.

This clone has just one count. The chain combines TRBV19 with TRBJ1-5, with D possibly TRBD1 on 6 matching bases. Germline CDR1 is LNHDA and CDR2 is SQIVND (reference sequence). The CDR3 consists of 15 residues. The V and J ends lost 3 bases and 6 bases respectively, with 15 bases between them. DNA for the CDR3: TGTGCCAGTAGTATTGCCCGGGACAACGGTCAGCCCCAGCATTTT. It yields the protein CASSIARDNGQPQHF.

This chain joins TRBV5-1 and TRBJ2-2; maybe TRBD1 (6 bases). V was cut by 2 bases and J by 6 bases, with 11 bases left in between. The germline gives CDR1 SGHRS, CDR2 YFSETQ. This CDR3 contains 14 residues. CDR3 sequence: CASSLLQGPGELFF. For the CDR3, the DNA is TGCGCCAGCAGCTTACTTCAGGGGCCCGGGGAGCTGTTTTTT.

The chain employs TRBV7-8 and TRBJ2-2; D might be TRBD2 (5 bases). The CDR3 is 16 residues long. Between the trimmed V and J ends, which lost 4 bases and 3 bases, there was a span of 15 bases. The germline V gene encodes CDR1 SGHVS and CDR2 FQNEAQ. The CDR3 sequence is CASSYLEGRDTGELFF. The CDR3, as DNA: TGTGCCAGCAGCTATTTAGAGGGCCGGGACACCGGGGAGCTGTTTTTT.

The chain combines TRBV5-1 with TRBJ2-4, with unresolved D. V was trimmed by 3 bases and J by 7 bases, leaving 8 bases between them. CDR1 is SGHRS and CDR2 is YFSETQ in the germline V gene. CDR3 size: 12 residues. The CDR3 protein is CASSSDQNIQYF. The CDR3 DNA follows: TGCGCCAGCAGCTCGGACCAGAACATTCAGTACTTC.

This sequence joins TRBV11-2 and TRBJ1-1; maybe TRBD1 (5 bases). The germline V gene has CDR1 SGHAT and CDR2 FQNNGV. Trimming took 4 bases from V and 9 from J, leaving 15 bases between them. This CDR3 spans 13 amino acids. CDR3 sequence: CASSSSPGAKAFF. The CDR3, as DNA: TGTGCCAGCAGCTCCTCTCCCGGGGCCAAAGCTTTCTTT.

This clone came up once. This chain uses TRBV2 with TRBJ2-7, with D possibly being TRBD2 (6 bases). The CDR3 covers 13 residues. Between the trimmed V and J ends, which lost 6 bases and 6 bases, there was a span of 15 bases. CDR1 is SNHLY, CDR2 FYNNEI, per germline. CDR3 nucleotides: TGTGCCAGCAGATGGGGGGAAACGGGCGAGCAGTACTTC. This encodes CASRWGETGEQYF.

The gene calls are TRBV6-1 and TRBJ1-4, with a tentative D call TRBD1 (5 bases). The CDR3 runs 14 residues. V gave up 10 bases and J gave up 6 bases, with 18 bases separating them. The germline CDR1 and CDR2 sequences are MNHNS and SASEGT. The CDR3 DNA follows: TGTGCCACTTGCACACAGGCTTGGGATGAAAAACTGTTTTTT. Encoded protein: CATCTQAWDEKLFF.

V and J are TRBV28 and TRBJ2-7; TRBD2 is a possible D gene (5 bases). Germline V CDR1 and CDR2: MDHEN, SYDVKM. Deletions cut 7 bases from V and 2 bases from J, with 15 bases between. CDR3 length: 14 amino acids. This CDR3 reads CASNQAAVTYEQYF. The CDR3 DNA follows: TGTGCCAGCAATCAGGCAGCGGTTACCTACGAGCAGTACTTC.

The V and J genes are TRBV4-3 and TRBJ2-6; TRBD1 agrees at 8 bases. The germline CDR1 and CDR2 sequences are LGHNA and YSLEER. The CDR3 runs 17 residues. V shed 0 bases and J 1 base; nucleotides not matched to a gene: 2. The CDR3 DNA reads TGCGCCAGCAGCCAAGATCGACAGGGGTCTGGGGCCAACGTCCTGACTTTC. Its translation: CASSQDRQGSGANVLTF.

The chain couples TRBV7-2 to TRBJ2-7, with D possibly TRBD1 on 6 matching bases. V was clipped by 1 base and J by 2 bases, with 15 bases between them. CDR1 and CDR2 from the germline V gene are SGHTA and FQGNSA. CDR3 length: 16 residues. CDR3 sequence reads: CASSLGPPGVAYEQYF. In nucleotides, the CDR3 is TGTGCCAGCAGCTTAGGCCCCCCAGGGGTTGCCTACGAGCAGTACTTC.

The V call is TRBV28, the J call TRBJ1-1; TRBD1 might be the D (5 bases). Germline CDR1 is MDHEN and CDR2 is SYDVKM. V was shortened by 4 bases and J by 8 bases, with 5 bases between the two germline ends. The CDR3 is 10 residues long. The chain's CDR3 is CASSYREAFF. DNA for the CDR3: TGTGCCAGCAGTTACAGGGAAGCTTTCTTT. Together with reference TRBV28 and TRBJ1-1, the CDR3 gives the full variable domain: DVKVTQSSRYLVKRTGEKVFLECVQDMDHENMFWYRQDPGLGLRLIYFSYDVKMKEKGDIPEGYSVSREKKERFSLILESASTNQTSMYLCASSYREAFFGQGTRLTVV.